Listed below are T cell receptor beta chains from one sample, sequenced in a study of blood T cell repertoires in COVID-19. Generated by immunoSEQ multiplex PCR, the TCRdb table keeps only in-frame clones and is missing some. The sample lists some 360,000 clones, approximately 89% seen once, with 3.9% in the top ten. What was sequenced was peripheral blood. Receptors were obtained from a woman aged 55-69 years with COVID-19, enrolled during active disease. The CDR3 runs from the conserved cysteine through the conserved F or W. A D gene is named only where the DNA matches it firmly. Not every row has a clone size; where given, it reads once, few, many or a size class.

v_call,j_call,d_call,clone_size,cdr3_length,cdr3_aa,cdr3_nt
TRBV16,TRBJ2-7,TRBD1,-,17,CASSQLGQAIFAYEQYF,TGTGCCAGCAGCCAGCTGGGACAGGCGATTTTTGCCTACGAGCAGTACTTC
TRBV4-1,TRBJ2-7,-,few,15,CASSQFVGDTYEQYF,TGCGCCAGCAGCCAATTCGTCGGGGATACCTACGAGCAGTACTTC
TRBV7-2,TRBJ2-1,-,few,16,CASSGGLLVSYNEQFF,TGTGCCAGCAGCGGGGGGTTACTAGTTTCCTACAATGAGCAGTTCTTC
TRBV19,TRBJ1-5,-,-,14,CASSITGINQPQHF,TGTGCCAGTAGTATTACAGGGATCAATCAGCCCCAGCATTTT
TRBV19,TRBJ1-1,TRBD1,once,16,CASTRPGQAGITEAFF,TGTGCCAGTACCCGGCCGGGACAGGCGGGTATCACTGAAGCTTTCTTT
TRBV5-1,TRBJ1-1,-,-,14,CASSLVSGATEAFF,TGCGCCAGCAGCTTGGTTTCTGGGGCAACTGAAGCTTTCTTT
TRBV6-1,TRBJ1-4,TRBD1,-,17,CASSAGTGALRGEKLFF,TGTGCCAGCAGTGCTGGGACAGGGGCCCTCCGTGGGGAAAAACTGTTTTTT
TRBV9,TRBJ2-3,-,-,16,CASSVEVAGKTDTQYF,TGTGCCAGCAGCGTAGAGGTGGCGGGGAAGACAGATACGCAGTATTTT
TRBV9,TRBJ2-1,-,-,16,CASSEGDREVWGEQFF,TGTGCCAGCAGCGAGGGAGACAGGGAGGTATGGGGTGAGCAGTTCTTC
TRBV28,TRBJ1-4,TRBD1,-,15,CASNDRGQANEKLFF,TGTGCCAGCAACGACAGGGGGCAGGCTAATGAAAAACTGTTTTTT
TRBV18,TRBJ1-3,-,-,14,CASSPQGTGNTIYF,TGTGCCAGCTCACCACAGGGGACTGGAAACACCATATATTTT
TRBV5-1,TRBJ1-5,TRBD1,once,16,CASSPGQGGGNQPQHF,TGCGCCAGCAGCCCGGGACAGGGGGGAGGCAATCAGCCCCAGCATTTT
TRBV7-3,TRBJ2-1,TRBD2,-,15,CASSSGTSGGNEQFF,TGTGCCAGCAGCTCTGGGACTAGCGGGGGCAATGAGCAGTTCTTC
TRBV27,TRBJ1-5,-,once,13,CASSLGGGQPQHF,TGTGCCAGCAGCCTGGGGGGAGGGCAGCCCCAGCATTTT
TRBV2,TRBJ2-2,TRBD1,-,17,CASSGVGGSTNTGELFF,TGTGCCAGCAGTGGAGTAGGGGGCTCGACTAACACCGGGGAGCTGTTTTTT
TRBV2,TRBJ1-5,-,-,12,CASSGSLQPQHF,TGTGCCAGCAGTGGTTCCCTTCAGCCCCAGCATTTT
TRBV27,TRBJ1-1,-,-,14,CASSLTGYWAEAFF,TGTGCCAGCAGTTTAACAGGGTACTGGGCTGAAGCTTTCTTT
TRBV12-3/TRBV12-4,TRBJ1-5,-,-,13,CASSSNSNQPQHF,TGTGCCAGCAGTTCAAATAGCAATCAGCCCCAGCATTTT
TRBV3-1/TRBV3-2,TRBJ1-4,TRBD1,-,15,CASSQMTGTLNKLFF,TGTGCCAGCAGCCAAATGACAGGGACACTGAATAAATTGTTTTTT
TRBV19,TRBJ2-1,TRBD2,-,16,CASSSTGTSPYNEQFF,TGTGCCAGTAGTTCGACCGGGACTAGCCCTTACAATGAGCAGTTCTTC
TRBV5-8,TRBJ2-7,-,-,15,CASSLFDRPFYEQYF,TGTGCCAGCAGCTTGTTTGACAGGCCGTTCTACGAGCAGTACTTC
TRBV6-5,TRBJ1-1,TRBD1,-,15,CASSYWGQLGSEAFF,TGTGCCAGCAGTTACTGGGGACAGCTAGGGTCTGAAGCTTTCTTT
TRBV27,TRBJ1-4,-,-,16,CASSFQGRPGLEKLFF,TGTGCCAGCAGTTTCCAGGGGCGGCCCGGTCTTGAAAAACTGTTTTTT
TRBV28,TRBJ1-6,-,-,17,CASSLGGVAPINSPLHF,TGTGCCAGCAGTTTGGGGGGGGTGGCCCCTATTAATTCACCCCTCCACTTT
TRBV27,TRBJ2-3,-,-,15,CASSPRLVDIDTQYF,TGTGCCAGCAGTCCGAGACTAGTCGATATCGATACGCAGTATTTT
TRBV7-9,TRBJ2-3,TRBD2,-,15,CASSTPGTSTDTQYF,TGTGCCAGCAGCACTCCCGGGACTAGTACAGATACGCAGTATTTT
TRBV19,TRBJ1-5,-,-,15,CATQSPKSRNQPQHF,TGTGCCACCCAGTCACCCAAGTCCCGCAATCAGCCCCAGCATTTT
TRBV28,TRBJ2-1,TRBD2,-,16,CASSLRTSGVYNEQFF,TGTGCCAGCAGTTTGCGTACTAGCGGGGTCTACAATGAGCAGTTCTTC
TRBV14,TRBJ2-1,-,once,12,CASSPSGYEQFF,TGTGCCAGCAGTCCATCGGGATATGAGCAGTTCTTC
TRBV27,TRBJ1-1,TRBD1,-,16,CASRGQGAGKNTEAFF,TGTGCCAGCAGGGGACAGGGGGCGGGAAAAAACACTGAAGCTTTCTTT
TRBV2,TRBJ1-2,-,-,13,CASSEGHDYGYTF,TGTGCCAGCAGTGAAGGTCATGACTATGGCTACACCTTC